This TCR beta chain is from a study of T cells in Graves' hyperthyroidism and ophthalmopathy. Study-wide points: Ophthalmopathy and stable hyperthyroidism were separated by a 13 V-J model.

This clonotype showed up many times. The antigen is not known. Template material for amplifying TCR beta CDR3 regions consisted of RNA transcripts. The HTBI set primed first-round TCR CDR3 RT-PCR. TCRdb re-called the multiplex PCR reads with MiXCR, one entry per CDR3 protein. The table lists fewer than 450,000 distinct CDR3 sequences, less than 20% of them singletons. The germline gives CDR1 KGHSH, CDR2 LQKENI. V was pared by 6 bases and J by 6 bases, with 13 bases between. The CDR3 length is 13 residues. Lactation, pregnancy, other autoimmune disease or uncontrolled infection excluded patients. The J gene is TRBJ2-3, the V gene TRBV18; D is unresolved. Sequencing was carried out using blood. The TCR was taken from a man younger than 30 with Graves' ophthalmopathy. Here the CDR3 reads CASSQLAGDTQYF. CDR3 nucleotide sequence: TGTGCCAGCTCCCAACTCGCCGGGGATACGCAGTATTTT.